A single sample is the source of the 9 T cell receptor beta chains below, sequenced in a study of T cells in localized non-small cell lung cancer. The table came from immunoSEQ multiplex PCR; TCRdb's copy has only in-frame clones and leaves some out. Seen here are tens of thousands of clones, about nine tenths observed once, and the top ten hold about 18%. This material consisted of peripheral blood, taken before any cancer treatment. These receptors were collected from a male donor aged 60 or older with stage III squamous cell lung carcinoma.

The gene calls are TRBV6-6 and TRBJ1-2; TRBD1 matches 7 bases. This CDR3 is built from 15 residues. The V gene's germline CDR1 is MNHNY and CDR2 SVGAGI (reference sequence). V was clipped by 5 bases and J by 6 bases; unmatched bases: 12. CDR3: CASSHPPGTDDGYTF. The DNA for the CDR3 is TGTGCCAGCAGTCATCCCCCCGGGACAGATGATGGCTACACCTTC.

V gene TRBV15 combines with J gene TRBJ2-1; D is perhaps TRBD1 or TRBD2 (5 bases each). The CDR3 loop spans 15 amino acids. V lost 1 base, J lost 5 bases, and 12 bases lay in between. Germline CDR1 reads LNHNV; CDR2 reads YYDKDF (reference sequence). The CDR3 loop reads CATSRVKGTNNEQFF. In DNA form, the CDR3 reads TGTGCCACCAGCAGAGTAAAAGGGACCAACAATGAGCAGTTCTTC.

The chain carries TRBV25-1 and TRBJ2-1; D uncertain. The CDR3 runs to 15 residues. V lost 2 bases to trimming and J lost 8 bases, with 16 bases between them. Germline values: CDR1 MGHDK, CDR2 SYGVNS. The CDR3 nucleotides read TGTGCCAGCAGTGAACGAGACCCTACAATACATGAGCAGTTCTTC. Its protein product is CASSERDPTIHEQFF.

This clone came up once. The V call is TRBV25-1, the J call TRBJ2-7; D is perhaps TRBD1 (6 bases). This CDR3 region has 14 residues. V lost 6 bases, J lost 7 bases, and 19 bases lay in between. In germline, CDR1 is MGHDK, CDR2 SYGVNS. In DNA, the CDR3 is TGTGCCAGCAGCCGGACCCAGCAGGGGCGGGAGCAGTACTTC. Protein sequence: CASSRTQQGREQYF.

V gene TRBV6-1 combines with J gene TRBJ1-5, with D unresolved. The CDR3 covers 16 residues. V was pared by 6 bases and J by 6 bases, with 21 bases between. The V gene's germline CDR1 is MNHNS and CDR2 SASEGT. The CDR3 DNA reads TGTGCCAGCAGCGAAACCCAGGAGGCGCCCCGTCAGCCCCAGCATTTT. Protein: CASSETQEAPRQPQHF.

The chain is built from TRBV5-1 and TRBJ2-5; 7 bases map to TRBD2. The CDR3 loop spans 15 amino acids. The V segment lost 4 bases and the J segment 4 bases; nucleotides outside the gene matches: 10. CDR1 and CDR2 from the germline V gene are SGHRS and YFSETQ. CDR3 in DNA: TGCGCCAGCAGCCAACAGCTAGCGGCTGCAGAGACCCAGTACTTC. The encoded protein is CASSQQLAAAETQYF.

The genes are TRBV7-3 and TRBJ2-2, with D uncertain. This CDR3 spans 14 amino acids. Germline V gene lookup returns CDR1 SGHTA and CDR2 FQGTGA. Deletions cut 2 bases from V and 1 base from J, with 5 bases between. The CDR3 is CASSLGQNTGELFF. For the CDR3, the DNA is TGTGCCAGCAGCTTAGGGCAGAACACCGGGGAGCTGTTTTTT. The complete variable domain, with remaining parts taken from reference TRBV7-3 and TRBJ2-2, reads GAGVSQTPSNKVTEKGKYVELRCDPISGHTALYWYRQSLGQGPEFLIYFQGTGAADDSGLPNDRFFAVRPEGSVSTLKIQRTERGDSAVYLCASSLGQNTGELFFGEGSRLTVL.

This chain uses TRBV27 with TRBJ2-1; D may be TRBD1 (6 bases). V was cut by 3 bases and J by 8 bases, with 20 bases left in between. The germline V gene has CDR1 MNHEY and CDR2 SMNVEV (reference sequence). CDR3 size: 16 residues. This CDR3 reads CASSFPTGNALDEQFF. CDR3 DNA sequence: TGTGCCAGCAGTTTTCCTACAGGGAATGCCCTTGATGAGCAGTTCTTC.

The chain links TRBV5-1 to TRBJ2-1, with D perhaps TRBD2 (6 bases). Germline V lookup: CDR1 SGHRS, CDR2 YFSETQ. V gave up 1 base and J gave up 3 bases, with 11 bases separating them. The CDR3 consists of 15 residues. As DNA, the CDR3 is TGCGCCAGCAGCTTGAATAGCGGAGTCTACAATGAGCAGTTCTTC. Amino acid sequence: CASSLNSGVYNEQFF.